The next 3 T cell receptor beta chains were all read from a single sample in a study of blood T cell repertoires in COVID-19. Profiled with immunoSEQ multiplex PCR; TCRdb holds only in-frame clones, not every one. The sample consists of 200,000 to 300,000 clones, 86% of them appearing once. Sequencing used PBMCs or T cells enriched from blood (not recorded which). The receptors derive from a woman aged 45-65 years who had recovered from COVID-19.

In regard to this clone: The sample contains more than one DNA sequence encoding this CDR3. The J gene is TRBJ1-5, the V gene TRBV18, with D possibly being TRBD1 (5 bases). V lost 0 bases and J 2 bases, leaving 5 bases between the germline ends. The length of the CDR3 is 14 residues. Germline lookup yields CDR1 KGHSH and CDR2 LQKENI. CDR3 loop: CASSPPGGNQPQHF. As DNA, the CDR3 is TGTGCCAGCTCACCACCAGGGGGCAATCAGCCCCAGCATTTT. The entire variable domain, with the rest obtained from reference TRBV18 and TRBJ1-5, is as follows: NAGVMQNPRHLVRRRGQEARLRCSPMKGHSHVYWYRQLPEEGLKFMVYLQKENIIDESGMPKERFSAEFPKEGPSILRIQQVVRGDSAAYFCASSPPGGNQPQHFGDGTRLSIL.

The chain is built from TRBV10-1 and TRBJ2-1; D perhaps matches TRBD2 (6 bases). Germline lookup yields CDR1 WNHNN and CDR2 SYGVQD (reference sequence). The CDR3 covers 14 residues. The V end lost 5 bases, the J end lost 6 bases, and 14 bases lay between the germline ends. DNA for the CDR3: TGCGCCAGCAGTAACGCTGGGGGGAGCAATGAGCAGTTCTTC. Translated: CASSNAGGSNEQFF.

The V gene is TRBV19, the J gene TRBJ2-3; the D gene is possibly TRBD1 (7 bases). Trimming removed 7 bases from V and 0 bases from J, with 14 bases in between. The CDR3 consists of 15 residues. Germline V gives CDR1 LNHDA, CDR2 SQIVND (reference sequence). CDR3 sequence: CASNPRGASTDTQYF. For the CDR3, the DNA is TGTGCCAGTAACCCCAGGGGGGCTAGCACAGATACGCAGTATTTT.